The next 11 T cell receptor beta chains were all read from a single sample in a study of patients and donors after allogeneic stem cell transplantation. TCRdb passed the RT-PCR reads through MiXCR, listing each CDR3 protein once. The table includes about 76,000 distinct CDR3 sequences, more than 25% detected once. Sequencing input: blood, either unsorted or a sorted T cell fraction (not recorded which). The source of these receptors is a human donor who was either an allogeneic HSCT recipient or a stem cell or donor lymphocyte infusion donor (not recorded which). It is not recorded whose cells these are; they may come from a transplant donor.

This clonotype was recorded at least ten times. CDR3 DNA: TGTGCCAGCAGTTCGTTCCAGGGCACTGAAGCTTTCTTT. Encoded protein: CASSSFQGTEAFF. This chain connects TRBV27 to TRBJ1-1; TRBD1 is a possible D gene (5 bases). V lost 4 bases, J lost 4 bases, and 10 bases lay in between. From germline, CDR1 is MNHEY and CDR2 SMNVEV (reference sequence). The CDR3 sequence is 13 residues long.

The sample holds many counts of this clonotype. CDR3 in amino acids: CASSYSIRQSNQPQHF. In nucleotides, the CDR3 is TGTGCCAGCAGTTACTCGATCCGGCAGAGCAATCAGCCCCAGCATTTT. This sequence joins TRBV6-6 and TRBJ1-5; D unresolved. Germline CDR1 reads MNHNY; CDR2 reads SVGAGI (reference sequence). This CDR3 is 16 amino acids long. V shed 0 bases and J shed 1 base, with 10 bases lying between them.

This clonotype has at least ten counts. The chain carries TRBV5-1 and TRBJ1-2; TRBD1 matches 10 bases. Per the germline V gene, CDR1 is SGHRS and CDR2 is YFSETQ. The CDR3 runs to 17 residues. Germline trimming cut 3 bases from V and 3 bases from J; bases unmatched to any gene: 11. Here the CDR3 reads CASSSVSGQGYDYGYTF. In nucleotides, the CDR3 is TGCGCCAGCAGCTCGGTTTCGGGACAGGGGTACGACTATGGCTACACCTTC.

This clonotype was seen a few times. The V call is TRBV20-1, the J call TRBJ1-2; 7 positions match TRBD1. Germline V gives CDR1 DFQATT, CDR2 SNEGSKA (reference sequence). There are 13 residues in the CDR3. The ends lost 7 bases at V and 3 bases at J; junction bases unmatched: 8. CDR3 protein: CSVEQGMDYGYTF. The CDR3 DNA reads TGCAGTGTCGAACAGGGGATGGACTATGGCTACACCTTC.

This clonotype occurred a few times. V is TRBV28 and J is TRBJ1-2; D is ambiguous. Germline-derived CDR1 and CDR2 are MDHEN and SYDVKM. V lost 7 bases and J 4 bases, leaving 19 bases between the germline ends. This CDR3 has 15 residues. CDR3 loop: CASNGGGVRIYGYTF. The CDR3, as DNA: TGTGCCAGCAATGGAGGCGGGGTCCGCATCTATGGCTACACCTTC.

The V call is TRBV18, the J call TRBJ1-4; no definite D call. This CDR3 has 17 amino acids. Germline CDR1 reads KGHSH; CDR2 reads LQKENI. V shed 0 bases and J shed 5 bases, with 16 bases lying between them. The CDR3 protein is CASSPPRLGPRNEKLFF. As DNA, the CDR3 is TGTGCCAGCTCACCACCGAGGCTCGGCCCCCGCAATGAAAAACTGTTTTTT.

This clonotype has more than one count but fewer than ten. V usage is TRBV9 and J usage is TRBJ2-5; 9 nucleotides align to TRBD2. The CDR3 has 19 residues. Germline lookup yields CDR1 SGDLS and CDR2 YYNGEE. V was clipped by 1 base and J by 0 bases; unmatched bases: 13. This CDR3 is CASSVSRAGGDLYQETQYF. Written as DNA, the CDR3 is TGTGCCAGCAGCGTAAGTAGAGCGGGAGGCGACCTCTACCAAGAGACCCAGTACTTC.

CDR3 loop: CAISPGQEEKLFF. CDR3 nucleotide sequence: TGTGCCATCAGTCCGGGACAGGAGGAAAAACTGTTTTTT. The chain has TRBV10-3 and TRBJ1-4; 8 bases map to TRBD1. There are 13 residues in the CDR3. J gave up 8 bases and V 5 bases, and 4 bases lay outside the gene matches. From germline, CDR1 is ENHRY and CDR2 SYGVKD.

The CDR3 coding sequence is TGTGCCAGCAGTCACTCGCCCGGGATATCGTCGGAGACCCAGTACTTC. Protein: CASSHSPGISSETQYF. The V call is TRBV6-1, the J call TRBJ2-5; possible D gene TRBD2, 5 bases. CDR1 MNHNS and CDR2 SASEGT come from the germline V gene. The CDR3 is made up of 16 amino acids. Trimming shortened V by 5 bases and J by 5 bases, and 21 bases separated the two germline ends.

Here the CDR3 reads CATSHRGTDTQYF. The CDR3, as DNA: TGTGCCACCAGCCACAGGGGCACAGATACGCAGTATTTT. V and J are TRBV24-1 and TRBJ2-3; maybe TRBD1 (6 bases). The germline V gene encodes CDR1 KGHDR and CDR2 SFDVKD. Trimming took 7 bases from V and 1 from J, leaving 8 bases between them. The CDR3 runs 13 residues.

The rearrangement joins TRBV12-3 or TRBV12-4 to TRBJ1-2; D remains ambiguous. V gave up 3 bases and J gave up 4 bases, with 6 bases separating them. This CDR3 is built from 12 residues. The CDR3 DNA reads as TGTGCCAGCAGTTTCCGGTTCTATGGCTACACCTTC. Translation gives CASSFRFYGYTF.